The rows below give T cell receptor beta chains drawn from one sample of a study of T cells in Graves' hyperthyroidism and ophthalmopathy. TCRdb re-called the multiplex PCR reads with MiXCR, one entry per CDR3 protein. The sample contains about 640,000 distinct CDR3 sequences, about 14% of which appear only once. Sequenced input: blood. Receptors originate from a woman between 50 and 59 years old with Graves' ophthalmopathy. CDR3s include the opening cysteine and the closing phenylalanine or tryptophan. Fields, in order: clone size, J gene, D gene, V gene, CDR3 DNA, CDR3 protein. D genes are given only for firm matches. Clone size is given for some rows only: seen once, a few or many times, or a class if the clone is expanded.

clone size: few; J gene: TRBJ2-1; D gene: -; V gene: TRBV4-1; CDR3 DNA: TGCGCCAGCAGCCAAGGAGGGGCGCGCGGGAAGACCTACAATGAGCAGTTCTTC; CDR3 protein: CASSQGGARGKTYNEQFF
clone size: many; J gene: TRBJ1-1; D gene: TRBD1; V gene: TRBV24-1; CDR3 DNA: TGTGCCACCAGTGATGGGACAGGGGGCACCTTTTTTACTGAAGCTTTCTTT; CDR3 protein: CATSDGTGGTFFTEAFF
clone size: many; J gene: TRBJ2-1; D gene: TRBD1; V gene: TRBV20-1; CDR3 DNA: TGCAGTGCTAGAGGATCAAGGGACAGGATAACTGAGCAGTTCTTC; CDR3 protein: CSARGSRDRITEQFF
clone size: many; J gene: TRBJ2-7; D gene: TRBD2; V gene: TRBV14; CDR3 DNA: TGTGCCAGCAGCCAAGATCAGGTTGGCGGGAGGTCCCACGAGCAGTACTTC; CDR3 protein: CASSQDQVGGRSHEQYF
clone size: few; J gene: TRBJ1-1; D gene: -; V gene: TRBV7-8; CDR3 DNA: TGTGCCAGCAGCTTTATTACATACGCTGAAGCTTTCTTT; CDR3 protein: CASSFITYAEAFF
clone size: many; J gene: TRBJ2-1; D gene: -; V gene: TRBV11-3; CDR3 DNA: TGTGCCAGCAGCACCAGGGAAAATTACAATGAGCGGTTCTTC; CDR3 protein: CASSTRENYNERFF
clone size: many; J gene: TRBJ2-3; D gene: -; V gene: TRBV20-1; CDR3 DNA: TGCAGTGCAGGGGGCGGGATGGCAGATACGCAGTATTTT; CDR3 protein: CSAGGGMADTQYF
clone size: few; J gene: TRBJ2-1; D gene: TRBD2; V gene: TRBV12-3/TRBV12-4; CDR3 DNA: TGTGCCAGCAGTTTAGACCCCGGACTAGCGGGCATGAACAATGAGCAGTTCTTC; CDR3 protein: CASSLDPGLAGMNNEQFF
clone size: many; J gene: TRBJ2-1; D gene: TRBD2; V gene: TRBV6-2/TRBV6-3; CDR3 DNA: TGTGCCAGCAGCCACGAGACTCTAGCGGGAGGAGGGAATGAGCAGTTCTTC; CDR3 protein: CASSHETLAGGGNEQFF
clone size: many; J gene: TRBJ2-1; D gene: TRBD2; V gene: TRBV7-3; CDR3 DNA: TGTGCCAGCAGCTTACACCCCGGACTAGCGATCAACAATGAGCAGTTCTTC; CDR3 protein: CASSLHPGLAINNEQFF
clone size: -; J gene: TRBJ1-2; D gene: -; V gene: TRBV4-2; CDR3 DNA: TGTGCCAGCAGCCAAGACCTTCCGGGACTGGACTATGGCTACACCTTC; CDR3 protein: CASSQDLPGLDYGYTF
clone size: -; J gene: TRBJ2-1; D gene: -; V gene: TRBV20-1; CDR3 DNA: TGCAGTGCTGGCCCGACAACTCTTGGGGTAAGCTACAATGAGCAGTTCTTC; CDR3 protein: CSAGPTTLGVSYNEQFF
clone size: many; J gene: TRBJ1-1; D gene: -; V gene: TRBV11-2; CDR3 DNA: TGTGCCAGCAGCTTAGGGAAGGTTTTGAACACTGAAGCTTTCTTT; CDR3 protein: CASSLGKVLNTEAFF
clone size: -; J gene: TRBJ2-7; D gene: -; V gene: TRBV27; CDR3 DNA: TGTGCCAGCAGTTTATCGATGGGCTACGAGCAGTACTTC; CDR3 protein: CASSLSMGYEQYF
clone size: -; J gene: TRBJ1-6; D gene: -; V gene: TRBV5-4; CDR3 DNA: TGTGCCAGCAGCCCAAGCTTGGATAATTCACCCCTCCACTTT; CDR3 protein: CASSPSLDNSPLHF
clone size: many; J gene: TRBJ2-3; D gene: -; V gene: TRBV27; CDR3 DNA: TGTGCCAGCAGTCCCTCCCCCTTTCGGGACGGTATCACAGATACGCAGTATTTT; CDR3 protein: CASSPSPFRDGITDTQYF
clone size: -; J gene: TRBJ1-2; D gene: -; V gene: TRBV7-2; CDR3 DNA: TGTGCCAGCAGCCGTACGGAGGAAATCTATGGCTACACCTTC; CDR3 protein: CASSRTEEIYGYTF
clone size: many; J gene: TRBJ2-7; D gene: TRBD2; V gene: TRBV6-2/TRBV6-3; CDR3 DNA: TGTGCCAGCCAGGGCCACTGGAGCGGGAGTAGGACCTACGAGCAGTACTTC; CDR3 protein: CASQGHWSGSRTYEQYF
clone size: many; J gene: TRBJ1-5; D gene: -; V gene: TRBV12-3/TRBV12-4; CDR3 DNA: TGTGCCAGCAGTCGTAGCCCCCAACAGGGAAATCAGCCCCAGCATTTT; CDR3 protein: CASSRSPQQGNQPQHF
clone size: many; J gene: TRBJ2-1; D gene: -; V gene: TRBV3-1; CDR3 DNA: TGTGCCAGCAGCCAGGGCGTGGGGATGGGCAATGAGCAGTTCTTC; CDR3 protein: CASSQGVGMGNEQFF
clone size: few; J gene: TRBJ1-2; D gene: -; V gene: TRBV20-1; CDR3 DNA: TGCAGTGCGAGCAGGGGAGGCGGCTACACCTTC; CDR3 protein: CSASRGGGYTF
clone size: few; J gene: TRBJ2-2; D gene: -; V gene: TRBV6-5; CDR3 DNA: TGTGCCAGCAGTTCAAATTTCGGAAACACCGGGGAGCTGTTTTTT; CDR3 protein: CASSSNFGNTGELFF
clone size: many; J gene: TRBJ1-1; D gene: -; V gene: TRBV7-8; CDR3 DNA: TGTGCCAGCAGCCCCCCTAACACTGAGGCTTTCTTT; CDR3 protein: CASSPPNTEAFF
clone size: many; J gene: TRBJ1-5; D gene: -; V gene: TRBV12-3/TRBV12-4; CDR3 DNA: TGTGCCAGCAGCCCCCTTTCATGGGGCTCTCAGCCCCAGCATTTT; CDR3 protein: CASSPLSWGSQPQHF
clone size: few; J gene: TRBJ1-1; D gene: -; V gene: TRBV29-1; CDR3 DNA: TGCAGCGGTGGGGGAACGAGCACTGAAGCTTTCTTT; CDR3 protein: CSGGGTSTEAFF
clone size: -; J gene: TRBJ2-1; D gene: -; V gene: TRBV28; CDR3 DNA: TGTGCCAGCAGACCCATGGGGGGTTCCCTTGGTGAGCAATTCTTC; CDR3 protein: CASRPMGGSLGEQFF
clone size: many; J gene: TRBJ2-7; D gene: TRBD2; V gene: TRBV11-2; CDR3 DNA: TGTGCCAGCAGCGGAAGACTAGCGGGCTCCTACGAGCAGTACTTC; CDR3 protein: CASSGRLAGSYEQYF
clone size: many; J gene: TRBJ2-2; D gene: -; V gene: TRBV7-6; CDR3 DNA: TGTGCCAGCAGCTTAGATTGGCCAGGACCAATATTCGCGAACACCGGGGAGCTGTTTTTT; CDR3 protein: CASSLDWPGPIFANTGELFF
clone size: many; J gene: TRBJ2-1; D gene: -; V gene: TRBV2; CDR3 DNA: TGTGCCAGCAGTTCTAGAGATGAGCAGTTCTTC; CDR3 protein: CASSSRDEQFF
clone size: few; J gene: TRBJ1-2; D gene: -; V gene: TRBV2; CDR3 DNA: TGTGCCAGCAGTGGACAAAGAACTAACTATGGCTACACCTTC; CDR3 protein: CASSGQRTNYGYTF
clone size: many; J gene: TRBJ2-3; D gene: TRBD2; V gene: TRBV27; CDR3 DNA: TGTGCCAGCAGTTTAGCCGGGACTAGCGGTTTCCGGGGCACAGATACGCAGTATTTT; CDR3 protein: CASSLAGTSGFRGTDTQYF
clone size: many; J gene: TRBJ2-3; D gene: TRBD2; V gene: TRBV20-1; CDR3 DNA: TGCAGTGCAAGACTAGCGGGAAGGAGCACAGATACGCAGTATTTT; CDR3 protein: CSARLAGRSTDTQYF
clone size: many; J gene: TRBJ2-6; D gene: -; V gene: TRBV7-6; CDR3 DNA: TGTGCCAGCAGCTTAGTACCCCTTGGCAGGGACCTCTCTGGGGCCAACGTCCTGACTTTC; CDR3 protein: CASSLVPLGRDLSGANVLTF
clone size: many; J gene: TRBJ1-2; D gene: -; V gene: TRBV12-3/TRBV12-4; CDR3 DNA: TGTGCCAGCAGTTTAACCGCAAGTGGCTATGGCTACACCTTC; CDR3 protein: CASSLTASGYGYTF
clone size: many; J gene: TRBJ1-1; D gene: -; V gene: TRBV20-1; CDR3 DNA: TGCAGTGCTGTTTCGGCAGGGAGGACTGAAGCTTTCTTT; CDR3 protein: CSAVSAGRTEAFF
clone size: many; J gene: TRBJ1-1; D gene: -; V gene: TRBV28; CDR3 DNA: TGTGCCAGCAACAGGGTCGGGATGAACACTGAAGCTTTCTTT; CDR3 protein: CASNRVGMNTEAFF
clone size: few; J gene: TRBJ2-1; D gene: -; V gene: TRBV6-5; CDR3 DNA: TGTGCCAGCAGTTTACTTCCCCTCCTCGATATCGACAAATGGCAGTTCTTC; CDR3 protein: CASSLLPLLDIDKWQFF
clone size: many; J gene: TRBJ2-1; D gene: -; V gene: TRBV24-1; CDR3 DNA: TGTGCCACCACTCAATTTCCCCCACCAGGGGACAACACTCCCCATAGAGAGCAGTTCTTC; CDR3 protein: CATTQFPPPGDNTPHREQFF
clone size: few; J gene: TRBJ2-4; D gene: -; V gene: TRBV24-1; CDR3 DNA: TGTGCCACCAGTGATTCCCAGGGGGGGATGGCCAAAAACATTCAGTACTTC; CDR3 protein: CATSDSQGGMAKNIQYF
clone size: many; J gene: TRBJ2-1; D gene: TRBD1; V gene: TRBV5-1; CDR3 DNA: TGCGCCAGCAGCGCGAGGACAGGGAACAATGAGCAGTTCTTC; CDR3 protein: CASSARTGNNEQFF
clone size: -; J gene: TRBJ1-1; D gene: TRBD1; V gene: TRBV7-2; CDR3 DNA: TGTGCCAGCAGAGGGACAGGGGGCGTCACTGAGGCTTTCTTT; CDR3 protein: CASRGTGGVTEAFF
clone size: many; J gene: TRBJ1-5; D gene: -; V gene: TRBV10-3; CDR3 DNA: TGTGCCACGCAGACAGAACCCAGCAATCAGCCCCAGCATTTT; CDR3 protein: CATQTEPSNQPQHF
clone size: many; J gene: TRBJ2-1; D gene: TRBD2; V gene: TRBV6-2/TRBV6-3; CDR3 DNA: TGTGCCACTTGGACTAGCGGATACAATGAGCAGTTCTTC; CDR3 protein: CATWTSGYNEQFF
clone size: many; J gene: TRBJ2-3; D gene: -; V gene: TRBV6-6; CDR3 DNA: TGTGCCAGCAGTTACTCTACCTCGGGAGATACGCAGTATTTT; CDR3 protein: CASSYSTSGDTQYF
clone size: -; J gene: TRBJ2-5; D gene: -; V gene: TRBV15; CDR3 DNA: TGTGCCACCAGCAGAGATGAGGTGGGGGAGACCCAGTACTTC; CDR3 protein: CATSRDEVGETQYF
clone size: few; J gene: TRBJ1-1; D gene: TRBD1; V gene: TRBV14; CDR3 DNA: TGTGCCAGCAGCCAGGACAGGGGAATTTGGTGGGAGTCAGCTTTCTTT; CDR3 protein: CASSQDRGIWWESAFF
clone size: few; J gene: TRBJ2-3; D gene: -; V gene: TRBV24-1; CDR3 DNA: TGTGCCACCGACACGGGCACAGATACGCAGTATTTT; CDR3 protein: CATDTGTDTQYF
clone size: many; J gene: TRBJ2-5; D gene: TRBD2; V gene: TRBV7-2; CDR3 DNA: TGTGCCAGCAGCTTAGCAGCTGGGAGGGTAACTAGCGGCCAAGAGACCCAGTACTTC; CDR3 protein: CASSLAAGRVTSGQETQYF
clone size: -; J gene: TRBJ2-3; D gene: TRBD2; V gene: TRBV27; CDR3 DNA: TGTGCCGGCATCAATAGCGGGCCCCCCGGAGATACGCAGTATTTT; CDR3 protein: CAGINSGPPGDTQYF
clone size: many; J gene: TRBJ2-6; D gene: -; V gene: TRBV28; CDR3 DNA: TGTGCCAGCAGCCAATCCCTCCTGACATCTCAGAGATTCGGGGCCAACGTCCTGACTTTC; CDR3 protein: CASSQSLLTSQRFGANVLTF
clone size: many; J gene: TRBJ2-3; D gene: -; V gene: TRBV7-2; CDR3 DNA: TGTGCCAGCAGCTTAGACGGGACCAGAGATACGCAGTATTTT; CDR3 protein: CASSLDGTRDTQYF
clone size: few; J gene: TRBJ2-1; D gene: -; V gene: TRBV27; CDR3 DNA: TGTGCCAGCAGTTTTAGGAGACAAAAGAAGCGTCCCTACAATGAGCAGTTCTTC; CDR3 protein: CASSFRRQKKRPYNEQFF
clone size: many; J gene: TRBJ2-2; D gene: TRBD1; V gene: TRBV7-8; CDR3 DNA: TGTGCCAGCAGCCGACAGGGTGTAGGGTCGAACACCGGGGAGCTGTTTTTT; CDR3 protein: CASSRQGVGSNTGELFF
clone size: -; J gene: TRBJ2-3; D gene: -; V gene: TRBV5-1; CDR3 DNA: TGCGCCAGCAGCTCCCAAGGGAGAGGTGGCGCAGATACGCAGTATTTT; CDR3 protein: CASSSQGRGGADTQYF
clone size: few; J gene: TRBJ1-3; D gene: TRBD1; V gene: TRBV7-2; CDR3 DNA: TGTGCCAGCAGCCAACGGACAGGGGGCTTTGGAAACACCATATATTTT; CDR3 protein: CASSQRTGGFGNTIYF
clone size: many; J gene: TRBJ2-5; D gene: TRBD1; V gene: TRBV5-1; CDR3 DNA: TGTGCCAGCAGCTTAGGGACAGGGCAAGAGACCCAGTACTTC; CDR3 protein: CASSLGTGQETQYF
clone size: many; J gene: TRBJ1-1; D gene: TRBD1; V gene: TRBV4-1; CDR3 DNA: TGCGCCAGCAGCATCGGGACAGCGAACACTGAAGCTTTCTTT; CDR3 protein: CASSIGTANTEAFF
clone size: many; J gene: TRBJ2-3; D gene: TRBD1; V gene: TRBV20-1; CDR3 DNA: TGCAGTGCTACACCGGGACAGGGCAGCGGGATATTTGGCACAGATACGCAGTATTTT; CDR3 protein: CSATPGQGSGIFGTDTQYF
clone size: many; J gene: TRBJ2-5; D gene: -; V gene: TRBV7-3; CDR3 DNA: TGTGCCAGCAGCTTAAGTGGCGGGATCGGGGAGACCCAGTACTTC; CDR3 protein: CASSLSGGIGETQYF